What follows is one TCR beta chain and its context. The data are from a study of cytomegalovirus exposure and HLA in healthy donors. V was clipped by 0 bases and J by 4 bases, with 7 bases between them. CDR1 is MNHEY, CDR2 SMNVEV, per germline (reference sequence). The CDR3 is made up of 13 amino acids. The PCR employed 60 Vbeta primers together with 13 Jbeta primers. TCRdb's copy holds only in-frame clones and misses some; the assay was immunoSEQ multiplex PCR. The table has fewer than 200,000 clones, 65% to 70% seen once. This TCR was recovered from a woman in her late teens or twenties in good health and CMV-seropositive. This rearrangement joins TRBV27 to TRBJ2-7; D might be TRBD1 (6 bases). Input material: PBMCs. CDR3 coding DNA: TGTGCCAGCAGTTTATCAGGGGGTTACGAGCAGTACTTC. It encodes CASSLSGGYEQYF.